Here is one T cell receptor (beta chain) with its context. The target antigen is unknown. This sample is drawn from a study of siplizumab effects on memory and regulatory T cells. The study's findings and limits: The diversity of naive T cells seemed greater than that of memory cells, and their alloresponse contribution seemed major.

Profiled with immunoSEQ multiplex PCR; TCRdb holds only in-frame clones, not every one. The table shows some 97,000 clones, with 85% to 95% occurring only once. Trimming took 4 bases from V and 8 from J; bases not matched to a gene: 6. Germline V lookup: CDR1 MNHEY, CDR2 SVGAGI. The CDR3 contains 14 residues. The J gene is TRBJ1-5, the V gene TRBV6-5, with 9 positions matching TRBD1. The receptor comes from a human donor in good health. The sequenced material came from non-Treg CD4+ T cells sorted from blood. This chain's CDR3 is CASSSQGARKPQHF. The CDR3 DNA is TGTGCCAGCAGTTCACAGGGGGCGAGGAAGCCCCAGCATTTT.